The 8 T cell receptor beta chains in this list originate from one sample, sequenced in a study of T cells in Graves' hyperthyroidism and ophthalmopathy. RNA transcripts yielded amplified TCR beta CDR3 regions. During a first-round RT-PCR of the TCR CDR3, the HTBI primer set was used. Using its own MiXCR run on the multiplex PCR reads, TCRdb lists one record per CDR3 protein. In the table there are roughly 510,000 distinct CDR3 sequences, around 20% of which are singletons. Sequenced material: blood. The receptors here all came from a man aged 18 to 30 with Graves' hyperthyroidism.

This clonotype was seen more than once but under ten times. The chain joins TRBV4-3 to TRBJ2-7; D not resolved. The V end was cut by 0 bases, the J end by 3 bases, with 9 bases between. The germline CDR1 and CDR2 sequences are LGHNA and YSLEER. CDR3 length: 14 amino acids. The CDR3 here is CASSQDFSSYEQYF. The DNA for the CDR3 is TGCGCCAGCAGCCAAGATTTCTCGAGCTACGAGCAGTACTTC.

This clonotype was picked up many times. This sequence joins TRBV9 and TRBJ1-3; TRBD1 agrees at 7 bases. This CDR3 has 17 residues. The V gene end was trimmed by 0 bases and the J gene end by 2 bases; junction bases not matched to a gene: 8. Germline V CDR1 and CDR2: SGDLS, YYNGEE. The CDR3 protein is CASSVADRRGTGNTIYF. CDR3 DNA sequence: TGTGCCAGCAGCGTAGCGGACAGGAGAGGTACTGGAAACACCATATATTTT.

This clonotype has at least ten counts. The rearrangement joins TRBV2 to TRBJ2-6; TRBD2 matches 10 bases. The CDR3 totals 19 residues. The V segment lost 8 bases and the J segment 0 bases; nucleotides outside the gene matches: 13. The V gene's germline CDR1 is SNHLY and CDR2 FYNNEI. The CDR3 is CASRTSGHKTDSGANVLTF. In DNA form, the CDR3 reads TGTGCCAGCCGGACTAGCGGCCACAAAACCGACTCTGGGGCCAACGTCCTGACTTTC.

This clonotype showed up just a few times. The CDR3 region is CASSLRMPGHKETQYF. Here the CDR3 DNA reads TGTGCCAGCAGTTTGAGAATGCCGGGACACAAAGAGACCCAGTACTTC. The chain combines TRBV28 with TRBJ2-5; D may be TRBD1 (6 bases). The CDR3 spans 16 residues. V gave up 3 bases and J gave up 3 bases, with 17 bases separating them. The V gene's germline CDR1 is MDHEN and CDR2 SYDVKM.

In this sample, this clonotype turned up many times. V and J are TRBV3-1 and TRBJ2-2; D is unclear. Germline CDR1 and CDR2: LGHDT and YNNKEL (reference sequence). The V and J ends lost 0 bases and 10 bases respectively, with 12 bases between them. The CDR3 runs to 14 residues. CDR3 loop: CASSQEPSDEELFF. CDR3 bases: TGTGCCAGCAGCCAAGAACCATCTGATGAGGAGCTGTTTTTT.

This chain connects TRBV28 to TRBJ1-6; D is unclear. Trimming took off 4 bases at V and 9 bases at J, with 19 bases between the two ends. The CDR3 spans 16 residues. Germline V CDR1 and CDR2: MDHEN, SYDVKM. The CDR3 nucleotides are TGTGCCAGCAGTTGGCTTGCCGATAGCGGGCCTTCACCCCTCCACTTT. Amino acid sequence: CASSWLADSGPSPLHF.

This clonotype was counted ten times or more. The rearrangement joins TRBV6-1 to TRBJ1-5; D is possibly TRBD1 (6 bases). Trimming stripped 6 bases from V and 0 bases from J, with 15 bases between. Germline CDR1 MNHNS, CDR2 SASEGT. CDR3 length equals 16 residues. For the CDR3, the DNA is TGTGCCAGCAGGGGAGGGGGGAGTACTAGCAATCAGCCCCAGCATTTT. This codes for CASRGGGSTSNQPQHF.

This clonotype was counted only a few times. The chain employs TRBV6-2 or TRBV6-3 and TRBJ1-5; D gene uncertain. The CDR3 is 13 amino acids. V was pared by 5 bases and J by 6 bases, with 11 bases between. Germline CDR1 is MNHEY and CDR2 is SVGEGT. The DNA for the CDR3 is TGTGCCAGCAGTGATCTTCGGGGTCAGCCCCAGCATTTT. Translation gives CASSDLRGQPQHF.